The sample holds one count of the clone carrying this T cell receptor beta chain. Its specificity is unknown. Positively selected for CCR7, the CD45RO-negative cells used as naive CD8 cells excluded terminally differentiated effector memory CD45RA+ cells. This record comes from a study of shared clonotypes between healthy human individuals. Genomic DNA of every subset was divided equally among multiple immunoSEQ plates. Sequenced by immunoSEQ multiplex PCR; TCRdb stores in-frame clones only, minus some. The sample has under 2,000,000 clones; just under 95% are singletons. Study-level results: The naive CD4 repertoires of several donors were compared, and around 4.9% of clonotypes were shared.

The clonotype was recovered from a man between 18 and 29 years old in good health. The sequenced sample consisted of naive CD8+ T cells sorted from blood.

CDR3 sequence: CASSLGRGDETQYF. CDR3 sequence (DNA): TGTGCCAGCAGCTTAGGTCGAGGGGACGAGACCCAGTACTTC. This rearrangement joins TRBV13 to TRBJ2-5; D is perhaps TRBD1 or TRBD2 (5 bases each). This CDR3 is built from 14 residues. Per germline, CDR1 PRHDT and CDR2 FYEKMQ (reference sequence). Trimming cost V 0 bases and J 5 bases, with 10 bases left between them.